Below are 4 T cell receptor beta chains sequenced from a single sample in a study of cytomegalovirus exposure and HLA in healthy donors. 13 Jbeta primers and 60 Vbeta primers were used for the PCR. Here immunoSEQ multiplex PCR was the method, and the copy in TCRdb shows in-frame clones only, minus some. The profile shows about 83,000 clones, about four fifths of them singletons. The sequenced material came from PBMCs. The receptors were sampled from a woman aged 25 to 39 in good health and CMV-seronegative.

CDR3 in DNA: TGTGCCACCGTAACAGGGGGCCGCCCCACAGATACGCAGTATTTT. The encoded protein is CATVTGGRPTDTQYF. The chain employs TRBV28 and TRBJ2-3, with 9 bases identical to TRBD1. The CDR3 sequence is 15 residues long. J was trimmed by 2 bases and V by 10 bases; bases with no gene match: 10. Germline assignment: CDR1 MDHEN and CDR2 SYDVKM.

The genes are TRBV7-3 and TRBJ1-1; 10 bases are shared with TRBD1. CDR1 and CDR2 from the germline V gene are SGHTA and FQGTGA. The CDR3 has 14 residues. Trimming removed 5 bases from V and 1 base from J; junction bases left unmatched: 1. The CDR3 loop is CASSRTGGNTEAFF. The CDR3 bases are TGTGCCAGCAGCCGGACAGGGGGGAACACTGAAGCTTTCTTT.

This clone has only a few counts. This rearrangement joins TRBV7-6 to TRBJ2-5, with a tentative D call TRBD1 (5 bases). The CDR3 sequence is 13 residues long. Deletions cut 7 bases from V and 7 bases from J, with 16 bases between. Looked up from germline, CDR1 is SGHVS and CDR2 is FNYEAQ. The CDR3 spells CASTPGNKGTQYF. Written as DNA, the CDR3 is TGTGCCAGCACCCCAGGGAATAAGGGGACCCAGTACTTC.

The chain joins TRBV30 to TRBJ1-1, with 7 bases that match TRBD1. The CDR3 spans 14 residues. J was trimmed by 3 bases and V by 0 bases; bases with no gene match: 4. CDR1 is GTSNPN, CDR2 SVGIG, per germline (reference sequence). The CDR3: CAWSVKGAYTEAFF. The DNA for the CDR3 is TGTGCCTGGAGTGTGAAGGGGGCTTACACTGAAGCTTTCTTT.